This T cell receptor (beta chain) is drawn from a study of T-cell memory formation after mild COVID-19. As for the study in general: Largely, the TCR clusters proved donor specific.

Concerning this clonotype itself: Its antigen is not known.

Per germline, CDR1 SNHLY and CDR2 FYNNEI. The CDR3 spans 14 residues. V lost 5 bases and J lost 4, with 14 bases in between. TCRdb reanalysed the 5' RACE reads using MiXCR and keeps one entry per CDR3 protein. The sample lists tens of thousands of distinct CDR3 sequences, roughly 14% seen once, with 25% to 35% in the top ten. Overall study results and limits: Clones shrinking between day 15 and 85 showed a balanced CD4/CD8 split, and those that grew later tilted toward CD4+.

The chain joins TRBV2 to TRBJ2-5; TRBD2 might be the D (6 bases). The sequenced sample consisted of PBMCs or a T cell subset sorted from them (not recorded which). This receptor was identified in an adult woman who had mild COVID-19 (a few samples of this study predate the infection). Cell type and time point are not known. DNA of the CDR3: TGTGCCAGCAGTCCTGTCGGGGGTAGAGAGACCCAGTACTTC. It translates to CASSPVGGRETQYF.